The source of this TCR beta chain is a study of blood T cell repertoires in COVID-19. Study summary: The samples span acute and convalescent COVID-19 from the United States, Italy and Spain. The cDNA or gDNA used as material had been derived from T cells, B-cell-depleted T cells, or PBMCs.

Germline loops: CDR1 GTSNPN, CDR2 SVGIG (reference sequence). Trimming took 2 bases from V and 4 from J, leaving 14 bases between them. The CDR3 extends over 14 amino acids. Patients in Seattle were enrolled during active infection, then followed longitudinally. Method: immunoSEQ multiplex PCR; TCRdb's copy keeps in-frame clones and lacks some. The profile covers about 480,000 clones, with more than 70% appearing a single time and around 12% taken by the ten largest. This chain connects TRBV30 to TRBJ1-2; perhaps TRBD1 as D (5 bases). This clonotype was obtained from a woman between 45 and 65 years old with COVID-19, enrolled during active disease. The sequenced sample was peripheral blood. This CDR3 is CAWSFGAGRYGYTF. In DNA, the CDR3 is TGTGCCTGGAGTTTTGGGGCAGGGCGCTATGGCTACACCTTC.